This T cell receptor beta chain was captured in a study of PD-1 blockade in classical Hodgkin lymphoma. Findings of the study overall: Exclusion applied to patients who initiated nivolumab less than 1 year following ASCT.

Worth noting for this clone: Its antigen is undetermined.

With 6 bases removed from V and 11 bases from J, the gap between germline ends came to 16 bases. Germline V gene lookup returns CDR1 DFQATT and CDR2 SNEGSKA (reference sequence). The CDR3 covers 11 residues. There was relapse after autologous stem cell transplantation in every patient, and there was variation in brentuximab vedotin exposure. The assay was immunoSEQ multiplex PCR, and TCRdb's table has in-frame clones only and misses some. The sample shows approximately 43,000 clones, approximately 86% of them seen only once. The clonotype was recovered from a human donor with classical Hodgkin lymphoma. This chain connects TRBV20-1 to TRBJ1-1; D is uncertain. The sequencing used peripheral blood mononuclear cells (PBMCs), collected before the second cycle of nivolumab. CDR3 sequence (DNA): TGCAGTGCCCGTCGCGCGGGCTGGGCTTTCTTT. As protein: CSARRAGWAFF.